Listed below are T cell receptor beta chains from one sample, sequenced in a study of T cell responses to AZD1222 COVID-19 vaccine. Repertoires were generated with immunoSEQ multiplex PCR, while TCRdb's copy carries only in-frame clones and drops some. The profile covers around 80,000 clones, with about 92% appearing a single time and roughly 4.5% taken by the ten largest. Sequencing was performed on peripheral blood, taken 28 days after the second AZD1222 dose. The receptors were sampled from an adult who received the AZD1222 COVID-19 vaccine. The CDR3 runs from the conserved cysteine through the conserved F or W. Each record gives: clone size, D gene, V gene, J gene, CDR3 DNA, CDR3 protein. The D gene is left open where the match is weak. Clone sizes are given selectively: once, few, many, or a class where the clone is expanded.

clone size: NA
D gene: NA
V gene: TRBV10-3
J gene: TRBJ2-3
CDR3 DNA: TGTGCCATCAATAAGGAAGATACGCAGTATTTT
CDR3 protein: CAINKEDTQYF

clone size: NA
D gene: NA
V gene: TRBV19
J gene: TRBJ1-4
CDR3 DNA: TGTGCCAGTAGTATAGATCTGGGTACCGAAAAACTGTTTTTT
CDR3 protein: CASSIDLGTEKLFF

clone size: NA
D gene: TRBD2
V gene: TRBV4-2
J gene: TRBJ2-7
CDR3 DNA: TGTGCCAGCAGCCAAACGGCTAGCGGGACGTACGAGCAGTACTTC
CDR3 protein: CASSQTASGTYEQYF

clone size: NA
D gene: TRBD2
V gene: TRBV7-2
J gene: TRBJ2-7
CDR3 DNA: TGTGCCAGCAGCCCCCGGGCTAGCGGGAGCTACGAGCAGTACTTC
CDR3 protein: CASSPRASGSYEQYF

clone size: NA
D gene: NA
V gene: TRBV7-2
J gene: TRBJ2-6
CDR3 DNA: TGTGCCAGCAGCCAGGCGAGGACCGGGGGGGCCAACGTCCTGACTTTC
CDR3 protein: CASSQARTGGANVLTF

clone size: NA
D gene: NA
V gene: TRBV5-6
J gene: TRBJ2-1
CDR3 DNA: TGTGCCAGCAGCTTCTCCGGGGGAGGACGCTACAATGAGCAGTTCTTC
CDR3 protein: CASSFSGGGRYNEQFF

clone size: once
D gene: TRBD2
V gene: TRBV15
J gene: TRBJ2-7
CDR3 DNA: TGTGCCACCAGCACAATGACTAGCGGAGAAGCCTCCTACGAGCAGTACTTC
CDR3 protein: CATSTMTSGEASYEQYF

clone size: NA
D gene: NA
V gene: TRBV19
J gene: TRBJ1-5
CDR3 DNA: TGTGCCAGTAGTATACCCCTTCAGCCCCAGCATTTT
CDR3 protein: CASSIPLQPQHF

clone size: NA
D gene: TRBD2
V gene: TRBV11-2
J gene: TRBJ2-1
CDR3 DNA: TGTGCCAGCAGCCTAGGACTAGGGATCGGGGAGCAGTTCTTC
CDR3 protein: CASSLGLGIGEQFF

clone size: NA
D gene: NA
V gene: TRBV18
J gene: TRBJ2-7
CDR3 DNA: TGTGCCAGCTCACCGGGGACATACCCCTCCTACGAGCAGTACTTC
CDR3 protein: CASSPGTYPSYEQYF

clone size: NA
D gene: TRBD2
V gene: TRBV24-1
J gene: TRBJ2-3
CDR3 DNA: TGTGCCACCAGTGATACAGGACTAGCGGGAGATACGCAGTATTTT
CDR3 protein: CATSDTGLAGDTQYF

clone size: NA
D gene: NA
V gene: TRBV2
J gene: TRBJ1-1
CDR3 DNA: TGTGCCAGCATAGACCCCGGGACCTTCGGAGGGATGGACACTGAAGCTTTCTTT
CDR3 protein: CASIDPGTFGGMDTEAFF

clone size: NA
D gene: NA
V gene: TRBV4-3
J gene: TRBJ1-1
CDR3 DNA: TGCGCCAGCAGCCAGGGGCGGATCCCCCTGAACACTGAAGCTTTCTTT
CDR3 protein: CASSQGRIPLNTEAFF

clone size: NA
D gene: NA
V gene: TRBV7-9
J gene: TRBJ2-5
CDR3 DNA: TGTGCCAGCAGCTTAGCTGGCAGGGTAGGAGAGACCCAGTACTTC
CDR3 protein: CASSLAGRVGETQYF

clone size: NA
D gene: TRBD2
V gene: TRBV11-2
J gene: TRBJ2-3
CDR3 DNA: TGTGCCAGCAGCCCTACGGCGGGAGGGATGGATACGCAGTATTTT
CDR3 protein: CASSPTAGGMDTQYF

clone size: NA
D gene: NA
V gene: TRBV7-8
J gene: TRBJ1-3
CDR3 DNA: TGTGCCAGCAGCTTTTTGACGCAGGACACCATATATTTT
CDR3 protein: CASSFLTQDTIYF

clone size: NA
D gene: NA
V gene: TRBV27
J gene: TRBJ2-7
CDR3 DNA: TGTGCCAGCCGTAGCGGCGCTTCGAGCTCCTACGAGCAGTACTTC
CDR3 protein: CASRSGASSSYEQYF

clone size: NA
D gene: NA
V gene: TRBV28
J gene: TRBJ1-3
CDR3 DNA: TGTGCCAGCAGTTTTCGCTACTCTGGAAACACCATATATTTT
CDR3 protein: CASSFRYSGNTIYF

clone size: NA
D gene: NA
V gene: TRBV18
J gene: TRBJ2-1
CDR3 DNA: TGTGCCAGCTCACCACCCACCTACAATGAGCAGTTCTTC
CDR3 protein: CASSPPTYNEQFF

clone size: NA
D gene: NA
V gene: TRBV20-1
J gene: TRBJ1-2
CDR3 DNA: TGCACCGCCCCGAGCTCCTATGGCTACACCTTC
CDR3 protein: CTAPSSYGYTF

clone size: NA
D gene: TRBD1
V gene: TRBV19
J gene: TRBJ1-1
CDR3 DNA: TGTGCCAGTAGTAGGGATCCGAGACAGGGGATCCCGAAAGCTTTCTTT
CDR3 protein: CASSRDPRQGIPKAFF

clone size: NA
D gene: TRBD1
V gene: TRBV25-1
J gene: TRBJ2-5
CDR3 DNA: TGTGCCAGCAGTGGGACAGGGGGGGGCCAAGAGACCCAGTACTTC
CDR3 protein: CASSGTGGGQETQYF

clone size: NA
D gene: NA
V gene: TRBV27
J gene: TRBJ1-2
CDR3 DNA: TGTGCCAGCAGCCCTCTGAACGGGTTGTATGGCTACACCTTC
CDR3 protein: CASSPLNGLYGYTF

clone size: NA
D gene: TRBD1
V gene: TRBV6-4
J gene: TRBJ1-3
CDR3 DNA: TGTGCCAGCAGTGGGGACCTTTTGCACAGGGGAATCGGGGGAAACACCATATATTTT
CDR3 protein: CASSGDLLHRGIGGNTIYF

clone size: NA
D gene: NA
V gene: TRBV19
J gene: TRBJ1-3
CDR3 DNA: TGTGCCAGTAGTATAAACATCTCTGGAAACACCATATATTTT
CDR3 protein: CASSINISGNTIYF

clone size: NA
D gene: NA
V gene: TRBV5-8
J gene: TRBJ2-7
CDR3 DNA: TGTGCCAGCAGCCCTCTCTACAGTGGGGCCTACGAGCAGTACTTC
CDR3 protein: CASSPLYSGAYEQYF

clone size: NA
D gene: NA
V gene: TRBV10-2
J gene: TRBJ1-5
CDR3 DNA: TGCGCCAGCAGGCCGGTAGGTAGCAATCAGCCCCAGCATTTT
CDR3 protein: CASRPVGSNQPQHF

clone size: NA
D gene: NA
V gene: TRBV7-3
J gene: TRBJ1-1
CDR3 DNA: TGTGCCAGCAGCTTCCGGGAGAACACTGAAGCTTTCTTT
CDR3 protein: CASSFRENTEAFF

clone size: NA
D gene: NA
V gene: TRBV6-6
J gene: TRBJ2-1
CDR3 DNA: TGTGCCAGCAGTTACTCTACCTACAATGAGCAGTTCTTC
CDR3 protein: CASSYSTYNEQFF

clone size: NA
D gene: NA
V gene: TRBV7-9
J gene: TRBJ2-5
CDR3 DNA: TGTGCCAGCAGCTTAACCTATCAAGAGACCCAGTACTTC
CDR3 protein: CASSLTYQETQYF

clone size: NA
D gene: NA
V gene: TRBV5-1
J gene: TRBJ2-7
CDR3 DNA: TGCGCCAGCAGCCCACAGGGTTACGAGCAGTACTTC
CDR3 protein: CASSPQGYEQYF

clone size: NA
D gene: TRBD2
V gene: TRBV24-1
J gene: TRBJ2-1
CDR3 DNA: TGTGCCACCAGTGACCCGGGACTAGCGGGAGGGAGCTCCTACAATGAGCAGTTCTTC
CDR3 protein: CATSDPGLAGGSSYNEQFF

clone size: NA
D gene: NA
V gene: TRBV7-9
J gene: TRBJ1-1
CDR3 DNA: TGTGCCAGCAGCTTAGGGGCGGAGAACACTGAAGCTTTCTTT
CDR3 protein: CASSLGAENTEAFF